Below are 2 T cell receptor beta chains sequenced from a single sample in a study of T cell clonality in common variable immunodeficiency. Profiled with immunoSEQ multiplex PCR; TCRdb holds only in-frame clones, not every one. The repertoire consists of approximately 51,000 clones, none detected only once. Sequences were obtained from peripheral blood mononuclear cells. The source is a person aged 18 to 75 in good health.

In its sample, this clone was seen many times. The CDR3 extends 3 residues past the end of the read, so its final part is completed from the germline J gene. This chain uses TRBV7-2 with TRBJ2-3; no firm D call. Deletions cut 4 bases from V and 0 bases from J, with 8 bases between. Germline V gives CDR1 SGHTA, CDR2 FQGNSA. The CDR3 runs 14 residues. CDR3 in amino acids: CASSSLGSTDTQYF. The part of the CDR3 DNA that was read is TGTGCCAGCAGCTCCCTAGGCAGCACAGATACG.

This clone was recorded at least ten times. The read ends 3 residues before the CDR3 terminus; that terminus is restored from the germline J gene. V gene TRBV5-6 combines with J gene TRBJ2-5; D not resolved. The CDR3 contains 13 residues. Germline CDR1 is SGHDT and CDR2 is YYEEEE. The V end lost 0 bases, the J end lost 2 bases, and 5 bases lay between the germline ends. The covered CDR3 bases are TGTGCCAGCAGCTTGGGCAGTCAAGAGACC. Protein product: CASSLGSQET. The CDR3 in its entirety is CASSLGSQETQYF.